The source of this T cell receptor (beta chain) is a study of control samples from healthy donors and cancer patients. Concerning this clone itself: Other DNA sequences in this specimen translate into the identical CDR3.

Generated by immunoSEQ multiplex PCR, the TCRdb table keeps only in-frame clones and is missing some. The data contain 150,000 or so clones, around 94% of them singletons. V shed 3 bases and J shed 4 bases, with 9 bases lying between them. The CDR3 spans 13 residues. The germline CDR1 and CDR2 sequences are LNHDA and SQIVND (reference sequence). V usage is TRBV19 and J usage is TRBJ1-2, with D maybe TRBD1 (5 bases). This sequence originates from a man in his 60s with colorectal cancer. The sample taken for sequencing was PBMCs. CDR3 region: CASSIGQGYGYTF. The CDR3 nucleotides read TGTGCCAGTAGTATTGGTCAGGGCTATGGCTACACCTTC.